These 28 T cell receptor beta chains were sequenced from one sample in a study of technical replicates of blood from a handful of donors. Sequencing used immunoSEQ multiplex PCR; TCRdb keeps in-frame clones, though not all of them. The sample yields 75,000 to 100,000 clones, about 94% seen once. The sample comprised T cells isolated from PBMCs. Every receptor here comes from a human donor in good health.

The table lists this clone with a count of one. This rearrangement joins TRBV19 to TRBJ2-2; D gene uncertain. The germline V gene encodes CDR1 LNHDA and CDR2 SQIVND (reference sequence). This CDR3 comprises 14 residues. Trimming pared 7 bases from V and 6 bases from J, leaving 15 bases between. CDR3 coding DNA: TGTGCCAGTAATCCGGAGTTTTCAGCCGGGGAGCTGTTTTTT. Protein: CASNPEFSAGELFF.

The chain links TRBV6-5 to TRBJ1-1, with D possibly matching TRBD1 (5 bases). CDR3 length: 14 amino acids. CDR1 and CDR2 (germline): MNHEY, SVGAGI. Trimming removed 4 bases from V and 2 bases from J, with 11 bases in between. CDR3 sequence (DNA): TGTGCCAGCAGTTGGGGCGACGGTAACACTGAAGCTTTCTTT. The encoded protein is CASSWGDGNTEAFF.

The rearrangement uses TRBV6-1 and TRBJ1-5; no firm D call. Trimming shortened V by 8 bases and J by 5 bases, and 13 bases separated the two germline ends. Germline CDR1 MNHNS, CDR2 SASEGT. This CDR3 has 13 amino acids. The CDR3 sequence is CASLFGRDQPQHF. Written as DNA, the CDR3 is TGTGCCAGCCTCTTTGGGAGGGATCAGCCCCAGCATTTT.

Here the CDR3 reads CASSVSPGGNGEKLFF. The CDR3 DNA reads TGTGCCAGCAGCGTAAGCCCTGGAGGGAATGGGGAAAAACTGTTTTTT. The genes are TRBV9 and TRBJ1-4; D not resolved. Trimming stripped 1 base from V and 8 bases from J, with 18 bases between. Germline V CDR1 and CDR2: SGDLS, YYNGEE. The CDR3 length is 16 residues.

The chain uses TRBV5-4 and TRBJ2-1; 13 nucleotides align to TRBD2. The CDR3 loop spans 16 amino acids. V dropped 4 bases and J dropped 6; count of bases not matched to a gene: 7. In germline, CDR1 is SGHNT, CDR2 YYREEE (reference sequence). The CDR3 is CASSPRTSGSFNEQFF. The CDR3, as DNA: TGTGCCAGCAGCCCTAGGACTAGCGGGAGTTTCAATGAGCAGTTCTTC.

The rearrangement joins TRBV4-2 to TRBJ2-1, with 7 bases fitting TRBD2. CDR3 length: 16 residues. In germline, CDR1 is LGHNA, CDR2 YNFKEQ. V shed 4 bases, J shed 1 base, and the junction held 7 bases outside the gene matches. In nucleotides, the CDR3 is TGTGCCAGCAGCCCGGAAGGCGGGAGTTCCTACAATGAGCAGTTCTTC. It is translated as CASSPEGGSSYNEQFF.

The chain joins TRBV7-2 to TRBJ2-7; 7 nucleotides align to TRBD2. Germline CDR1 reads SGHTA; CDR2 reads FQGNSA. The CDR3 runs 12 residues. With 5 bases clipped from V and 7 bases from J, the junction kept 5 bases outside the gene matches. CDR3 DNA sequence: TGTGCCAGCAGCCCTACCGGGGGGGAGCAGTACTTC. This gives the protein CASSPTGGEQYF.

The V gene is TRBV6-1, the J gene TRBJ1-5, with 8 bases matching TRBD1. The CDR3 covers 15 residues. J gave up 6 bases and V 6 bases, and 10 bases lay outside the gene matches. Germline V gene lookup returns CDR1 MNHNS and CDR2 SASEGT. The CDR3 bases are TGTGCCAGCAGACTATTATCAGGGGGCGGTCAGCCCCAGCATTTT. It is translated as CASRLLSGGGQPQHF.

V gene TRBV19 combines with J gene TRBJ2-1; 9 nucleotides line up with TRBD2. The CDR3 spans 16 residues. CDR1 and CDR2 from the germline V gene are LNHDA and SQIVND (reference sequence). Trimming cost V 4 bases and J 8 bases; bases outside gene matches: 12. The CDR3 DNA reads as TGTGCCAGTAGTACCATAAGTAGCGGGAGTTGGGATGAGCAGTTCTTC. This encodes CASSTISSGSWDEQFF.

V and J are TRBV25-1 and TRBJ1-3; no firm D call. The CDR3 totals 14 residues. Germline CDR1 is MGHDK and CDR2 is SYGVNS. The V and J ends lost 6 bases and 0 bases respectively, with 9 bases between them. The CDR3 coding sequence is TGTGCCAGCAGCGTGGACTTCTCTGGAAACACCATATATTTT. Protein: CASSVDFSGNTIYF.

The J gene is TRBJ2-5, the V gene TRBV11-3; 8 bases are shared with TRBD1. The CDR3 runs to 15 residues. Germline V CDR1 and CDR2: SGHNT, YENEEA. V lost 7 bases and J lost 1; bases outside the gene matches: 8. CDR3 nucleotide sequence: TGTGCCAGCACCAGGGGGCATAAACCCCAAGAGACCCAGTACTTC. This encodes CASTRGHKPQETQYF.

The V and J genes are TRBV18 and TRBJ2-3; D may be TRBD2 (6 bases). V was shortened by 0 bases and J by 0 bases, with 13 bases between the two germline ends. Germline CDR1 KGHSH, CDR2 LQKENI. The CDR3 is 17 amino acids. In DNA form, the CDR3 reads TGTGCCAGCTCACCACCTGTTAGCGGCCCTAGCACAGATACGCAGTATTTT. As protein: CASSPPVSGPSTDTQYF.

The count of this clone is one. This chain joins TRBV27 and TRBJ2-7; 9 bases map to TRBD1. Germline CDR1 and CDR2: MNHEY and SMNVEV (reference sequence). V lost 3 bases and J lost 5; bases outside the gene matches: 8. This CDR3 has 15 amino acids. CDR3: CASSFVGTGTHEQYF. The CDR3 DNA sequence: TGTGCCAGCAGTTTTGTAGGGACAGGGACGCACGAGCAGTACTTC.

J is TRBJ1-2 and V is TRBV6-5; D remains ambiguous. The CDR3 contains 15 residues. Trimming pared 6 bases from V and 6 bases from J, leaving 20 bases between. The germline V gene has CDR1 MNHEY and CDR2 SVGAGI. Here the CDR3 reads CASRDSTRVRDGYTF. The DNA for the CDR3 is TGTGCCAGCAGAGATTCGACACGAGTGCGGGATGGCTACACCTTC.

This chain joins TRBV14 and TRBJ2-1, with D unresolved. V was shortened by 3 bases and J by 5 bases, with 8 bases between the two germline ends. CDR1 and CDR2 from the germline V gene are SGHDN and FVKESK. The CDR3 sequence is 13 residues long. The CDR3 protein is CASSHTFNNEQFF. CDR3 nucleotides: TGTGCCAGCAGCCACACATTTAACAATGAGCAGTTCTTC.

The CDR3 nucleotides read TGTGCCTGGAGCGCGGGGCGCGGGAACAATGAGCAGTTCTTC. This encodes CAWSAGRGNNEQFF. V and J are TRBV30 and TRBJ2-1, with D perhaps TRBD2 (6 bases). Trimming removed 3 bases at V and 5 bases at J, with 14 bases between. This CDR3 has 14 amino acids. Germline lookup yields CDR1 GTSNPN and CDR2 SVGIG (reference sequence).

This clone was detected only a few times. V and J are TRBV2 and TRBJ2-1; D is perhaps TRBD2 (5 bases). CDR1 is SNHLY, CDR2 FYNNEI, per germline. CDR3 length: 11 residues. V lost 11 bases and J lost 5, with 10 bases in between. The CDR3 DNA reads TGTGCCCTCGGAGCGGACAATGAGCAGTTCTTC. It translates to CALGADNEQFF.

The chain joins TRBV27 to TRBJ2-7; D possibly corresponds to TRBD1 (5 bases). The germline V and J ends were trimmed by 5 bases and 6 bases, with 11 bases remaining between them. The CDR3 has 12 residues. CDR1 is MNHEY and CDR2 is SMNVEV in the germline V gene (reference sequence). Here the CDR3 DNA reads TGTGCCAGCAGTCTCCAAAGGGGCGAGCAGTACTTC. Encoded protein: CASSLQRGEQYF.

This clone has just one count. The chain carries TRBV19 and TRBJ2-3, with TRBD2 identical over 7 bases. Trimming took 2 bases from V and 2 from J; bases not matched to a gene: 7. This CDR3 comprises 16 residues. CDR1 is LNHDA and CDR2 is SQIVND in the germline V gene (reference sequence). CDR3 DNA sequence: TGTGCCAGTAGTATAAGGGGAGGGCTACACACAGATACGCAGTATTTT. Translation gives CASSIRGGLHTDTQYF. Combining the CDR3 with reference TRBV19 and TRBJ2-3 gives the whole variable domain DGGITQSPKYLFRKEGQNVTLSCEQNLNHDAMYWYRQDPGQGLRLIYYSQIVNDFQKGDIAEGYSVSREKKESFPLTVTSAQKNPTAFYLCASSIRGGLHTDTQYFGPGTRLTVL.

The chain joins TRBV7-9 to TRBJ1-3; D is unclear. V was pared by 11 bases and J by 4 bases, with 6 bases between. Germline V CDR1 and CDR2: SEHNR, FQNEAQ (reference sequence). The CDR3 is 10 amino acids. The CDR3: CAGGGNTIYF. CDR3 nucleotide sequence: TGTGCCGGTGGCGGAAACACCATATATTTT. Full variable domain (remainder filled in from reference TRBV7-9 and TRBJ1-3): DTGVSQNPRHKITKRGQNVTFRCDPISEHNRLYWYRQTLGQGPEFLTYFQNEAQLEKSRLLSDRFSAERPKGSFSTLEIQRTEQGDSAMYLCAGGGNTIYFGEGSWLTVV.

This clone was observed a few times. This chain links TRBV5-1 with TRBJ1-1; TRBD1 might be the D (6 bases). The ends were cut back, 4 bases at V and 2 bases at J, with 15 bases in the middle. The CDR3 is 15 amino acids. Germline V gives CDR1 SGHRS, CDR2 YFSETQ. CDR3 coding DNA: TGCGCCAGCAGCCTGGACCTGGACAGTAACACTGAAGCTTTCTTT. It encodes CASSLDLDSNTEAFF. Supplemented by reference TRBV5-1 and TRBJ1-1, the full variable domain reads KAGVTQTPRYLIKTRGQQVTLSCSPISGHRSVSWYQQTPGQGLQFLFEYFSETQRNKGNFPGRFSGRQFSNSRSEMNVSTLELGDSALYLCASSLDLDSNTEAFFGQGTRLTVV.

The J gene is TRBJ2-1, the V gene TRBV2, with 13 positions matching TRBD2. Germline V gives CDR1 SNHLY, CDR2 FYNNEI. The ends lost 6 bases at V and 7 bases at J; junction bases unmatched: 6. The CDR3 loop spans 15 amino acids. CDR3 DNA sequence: TGTGCCAGCAGCCGCCGGACTAGCGGGAGAAATGAGCAGTTCTTC. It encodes CASSRRTSGRNEQFF. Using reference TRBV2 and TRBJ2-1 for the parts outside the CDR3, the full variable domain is EPEVTQTPSHQVTQMGQEVILRCVPISNHLYFYWYRQILGQKVEFLVSFYNNEISEKSEIFDDQFSVERPDGSNFTLKIRSTKLEDSAMYFCASSRRTSGRNEQFFGPGTRLTVL.

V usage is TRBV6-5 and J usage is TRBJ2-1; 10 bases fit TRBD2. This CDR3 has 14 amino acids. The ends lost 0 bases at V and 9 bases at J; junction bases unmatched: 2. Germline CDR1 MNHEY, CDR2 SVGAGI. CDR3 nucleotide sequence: TGTGCCAGCAGTTACTCTCTAGCGGGAGTTGAGCAGTTCTTC. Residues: CASSYSLAGVEQFF.

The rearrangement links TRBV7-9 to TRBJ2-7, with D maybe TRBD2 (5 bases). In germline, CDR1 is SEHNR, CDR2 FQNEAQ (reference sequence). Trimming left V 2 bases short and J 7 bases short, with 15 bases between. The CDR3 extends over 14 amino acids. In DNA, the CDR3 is TGTGCCAGCAGCTTAACCGGGATCCAGAGGGAGCAGTACTTC. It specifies CASSLTGIQREQYF.

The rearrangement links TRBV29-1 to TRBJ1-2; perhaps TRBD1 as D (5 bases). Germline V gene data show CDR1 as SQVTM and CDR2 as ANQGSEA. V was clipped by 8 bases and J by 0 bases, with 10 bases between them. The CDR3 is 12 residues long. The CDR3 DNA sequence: TGCAGCTCTGACAGTTCTAACTATGGCTACACCTTC. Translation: CSSDSSNYGYTF.

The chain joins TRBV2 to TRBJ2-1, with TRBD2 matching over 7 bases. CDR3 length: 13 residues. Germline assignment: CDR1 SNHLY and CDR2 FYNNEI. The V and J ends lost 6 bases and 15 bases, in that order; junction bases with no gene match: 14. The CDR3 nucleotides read TGTGCCAGCAGGGGGACTAACAATGAGTTTGGGTTCTTC. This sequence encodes CASRGTNNEFGFF.

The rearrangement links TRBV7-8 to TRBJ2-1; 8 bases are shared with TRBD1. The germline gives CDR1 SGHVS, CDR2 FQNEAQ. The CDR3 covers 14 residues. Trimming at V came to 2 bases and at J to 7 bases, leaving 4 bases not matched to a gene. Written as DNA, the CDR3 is TGTGCCAGCAGCTTATCGACAGGGGTGAATGAGCAGTTCTTC. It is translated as CASSLSTGVNEQFF.

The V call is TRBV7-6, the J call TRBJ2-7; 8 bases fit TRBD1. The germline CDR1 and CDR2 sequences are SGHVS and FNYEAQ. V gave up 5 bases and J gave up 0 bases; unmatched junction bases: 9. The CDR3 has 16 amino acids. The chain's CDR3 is CASSPGQGGYSYEQYF. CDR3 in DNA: TGTGCCAGCAGCCCAGGACAGGGAGGCTACTCCTACGAGCAGTACTTC. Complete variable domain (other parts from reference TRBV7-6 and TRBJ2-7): GAGVSQSPRYKVTKRGQDVALRCDPISGHVSLYWYRQALGQGPEFLTYFNYEAQQDKSGLPNDRFSAERPEGSISTLTIQRTEQRDSAMYRCASSPGQGGYSYEQYFGPGTRLTVT.